The 26 T cell receptor beta chains below were found in one sample sequenced in a study of T cell responses to AZD1222 COVID-19 vaccine. Libraries were prepared by immunoSEQ multiplex PCR; TCRdb keeps only in-frame clonotypes and omits some of them. This table has about 110,000 clones, around 93% appearing once. Sequencing was performed on peripheral blood, taken on day 0 of AZD1222 vaccination. The receptors were gathered from an adult in good health.

This rearrangement joins TRBV3-1 (or the pseudogene TRBV3-2) to TRBJ1-2; 8 nucleotides match TRBD1. The trim removed 5 bases at V and 3 bases at J, leaving 2 bases unmatched. The CDR3 extends over 13 amino acids. Germline CDR1 reads LGHDT; CDR2 reads YNNKEL (reference sequence). The CDR3 reads CASSVQGDYGYTF. Written as DNA, the CDR3 is TGTGCCAGCAGCGTACAGGGGGACTATGGCTACACCTTC.

The J gene is TRBJ1-2, the V gene TRBV12-5, with 8 nucleotides matching TRBD1. V lost 6 bases to trimming and J lost 7 bases; unmatched junction nucleotides: 7. The CDR3 runs 13 residues. Germline CDR1 is LGHNT and CDR2 is FRNRAP. The CDR3 DNA reads TGTGCTAGTGGCCCAGGGGGCACGAGTGGCTACACCTTC. It codes for CASGPGGTSGYTF.

The chain carries TRBV9 and TRBJ2-7, with D maybe TRBD2 (6 bases). This CDR3 has 14 amino acids. Germline-derived CDR1 and CDR2 are SGDLS and YYNGEE. V was trimmed by 3 bases and J by 2 bases, leaving 12 bases between them. The CDR3 region has the DNA TGTGCCAGCAGCGCGGGGCGGGGTCCCTACGAGCAGTACTTC. This sequence encodes CASSAGRGPYEQYF.

This rearrangement joins TRBV7-2 to TRBJ1-1; D unclear. Per the germline V gene, CDR1 is SGHTA and CDR2 is FQGNSA. This CDR3 spans 16 amino acids. The V and J ends lost 2 bases and 4 bases respectively, with 17 bases between them. CDR3 protein: CASSLRYSRDGTEAFF. In DNA form, the CDR3 reads TGTGCCAGCAGCTTAAGGTACAGCCGGGATGGCACTGAAGCTTTCTTT.

The chain links TRBV5-1 to TRBJ1-1; tentative D call: TRBD1 (5 bases). There are 14 residues in the CDR3. Germline loops: CDR1 SGHRS, CDR2 YFSETQ. V was clipped by 2 bases and J by 0 bases, with 8 bases between them. DNA for the CDR3: TGCGCCAGCAGCTTAACGGGGGTGAACACTGAAGCTTTCTTT. Protein: CASSLTGVNTEAFF.

V and J are TRBV3-1 (or the pseudogene TRBV3-2) and TRBJ2-7; D is possibly TRBD2 (5 bases). This CDR3 has 13 amino acids. The V end was cut by 2 bases, the J end by 3 bases, with 8 bases between. CDR1 is LGHDT, CDR2 YNNKEL, per germline (reference sequence). This chain's CDR3 is CASSQYRGYEQYF. The CDR3 nucleotides are TGTGCCAGCAGCCAATACCGGGGCTACGAGCAGTACTTC.

DNA of the CDR3: TGCGCCAGCAGTGAGTCGTCCAGGGGAGAAGCTTTCTTT. Its protein is CASSESSRGEAFF. V and J are TRBV10-1 and TRBJ1-1, with D tentatively TRBD1 (6 bases). The CDR3 sequence is 13 residues long. Germline lookup yields CDR1 WNHNN and CDR2 SYGVQD (reference sequence). V dropped 0 bases and J dropped 8 bases, with 10 bases sitting between them.

V and J are TRBV5-4 and TRBJ1-2; 8 positions match TRBD1. CDR1 is SGHNT and CDR2 is YYREEE in the germline V gene (reference sequence). The CDR3 runs to 16 residues. The V segment lost 0 bases and the J segment 4 bases; nucleotides outside the gene matches: 8. The CDR3: CASSLGIGQGSYGYTF. Here the CDR3 DNA reads TGTGCCAGCAGCTTGGGGATAGGACAGGGTAGCTATGGCTACACCTTC.

This clone was recorded a few times. The chain combines TRBV30 with TRBJ1-1; D perhaps matches TRBD1 (5 bases). The CDR3 has 10 residues. Looked up from germline, CDR1 is GTSNPN and CDR2 is SVGIG (reference sequence). CDR3 in amino acids: CAIFGTRAFF. CDR3 DNA sequence: TGTGCAATATTTGGGACTCGAGCTTTCTTT.

V gene TRBV10-1 combines with J gene TRBJ1-2; no definite D call. CDR3 size: 13 residues. V lost 4 bases and J lost 4, with 10 bases in between. Germline V lookup: CDR1 WNHNN, CDR2 SYGVQD (reference sequence). CDR3 coding DNA: TGCGCCAGCAGTGTAGCGTTGACCTATGGCTACACCTTC. It encodes CASSVALTYGYTF.

The rearrangement links TRBV5-1 to TRBJ1-4; maybe TRBD1 (5 bases). CDR1 and CDR2 (germline): SGHRS, YFSETQ. Trimming stripped 5 bases from V and 5 bases from J, with 10 bases between. This CDR3 has 13 amino acids. This CDR3 is CASRWTMNEKLFF. The CDR3 DNA reads as TGCGCCAGCAGGTGGACAATGAATGAAAAACTGTTTTTT.

The sample holds one count of this clone. This sequence joins TRBV7-8 and TRBJ2-1, with 8 bases fitting TRBD2. J lost 4 bases, V lost 5 bases, and 4 bases had no gene match. The length of the CDR3 is 14 residues. Per germline, CDR1 SGHVS and CDR2 FQNEAQ. CDR3 nucleotide sequence: TGTGCCAGCAGCCCCGGGACTAGGTACAATGAGCAGTTCTTC. Its translation: CASSPGTRYNEQFF.

The chain uses TRBV4-1 and TRBJ1-5; perhaps TRBD1 as D (5 bases). V lost 1 base, J lost 3 bases, and 13 bases lay in between. Germline CDR1 MGHRA, CDR2 YSYEKL. CDR3 length equals 16 residues. The CDR3 region is CASSQGRGVPNQPQHF. CDR3 coding DNA: TGCGCCAGCAGCCAAGGAAGAGGGGTACCCAATCAGCCCCAGCATTTT.

The rearrangement links TRBV2 to TRBJ1-6; D may be TRBD1 (5 bases). Trimming cost V 5 bases and J 2 bases, with 7 bases left between them. The germline gives CDR1 SNHLY, CDR2 FYNNEI. CDR3 length: 14 amino acids. CDR3 sequence (DNA): TGTGCCAGCAGTTTGACAGCCTATAATTCACCCCTCCACTTT. This translates into CASSLTAYNSPLHF.

This sequence joins TRBV9 and TRBJ2-1; the D call may be TRBD1 or TRBD2 (6 bases each). CDR3 length equals 13 residues. Trimming left V 6 bases short and J 6 bases short, with 13 bases between. The germline V gene encodes CDR1 SGDLS and CDR2 YYNGEE. DNA for the CDR3: TGTGCCAGCACCCCCTCGGGGGCCAATGAGCAGTTCTTC. Encoded protein: CASTPSGANEQFF.

The rearrangement links TRBV25-1 to TRBJ1-1; tentatively, D is TRBD1 (6 bases). The CDR3 runs to 15 residues. V dropped 3 bases and J dropped 4 bases, with 15 bases sitting between them. CDR1 and CDR2 from the germline V gene are MGHDK and SYGVNS. CDR3 bases: TGTGCCAGCAGTGAGACGGGGGGGCGAGGCACTGAAGCTTTCTTT. As protein: CASSETGGRGTEAFF.

The gene calls are TRBV29-1 and TRBJ1-4; D remains ambiguous. The germline V gene has CDR1 SQVTM and CDR2 ANQGSEA. The CDR3 has 13 amino acids. V dropped 5 bases and J dropped 8 bases, with 15 bases sitting between them. CDR3 sequence: CSVPGRAEEKLFF. The CDR3 nucleotides are TGCAGCGTTCCCGGGCGAGCGGAGGAAAAACTGTTTTTT.

This chain uses TRBV3-1 (or the pseudogene TRBV3-2) with TRBJ2-7; D is possibly TRBD2 (5 bases). The germline CDR1 and CDR2 sequences are LGHDT and YNNKEL (reference sequence). The CDR3 is 11 amino acids. Trimming removed 2 bases at V and 7 bases at J, with 6 bases between. CDR3 sequence: CASSQTGEQYF. In DNA form, the CDR3 reads TGTGCCAGCAGCCAAACGGGGGAGCAGTACTTC.

The V gene is TRBV6-5, the J gene TRBJ1-6, with D possibly matching TRBD1 (5 bases). The length of the CDR3 is 16 residues. Trimming shortened V by 2 bases and J by 8 bases, and 16 bases separated the two germline ends. Germline loops: CDR1 MNHEY, CDR2 SVGAGI. The CDR3 DNA is TGTGCCAGCAGTTACGGGGGAAGGACATATGATTCACCCCTCCACTTT. Translation gives CASSYGGRTYDSPLHF.

The chain uses TRBV11-2 and TRBJ2-1; D gene unclear. V lost 0 bases, J lost 4 bases, and 4 bases lay in between. CDR3 length equals 13 residues. Germline V gene lookup returns CDR1 SGHAT and CDR2 FQNNGV. DNA for the CDR3: TGTGCCAGCAGCTTAGACGGTTACAATGAGCAGTTCTTC. It translates to CASSLDGYNEQFF.

The gene calls are TRBV18 and TRBJ1-2; TRBD1 matches 10 bases. V dropped 4 bases and J dropped 6; count of bases not matched to a gene: 11. This CDR3 comprises 16 residues. Per the germline V gene, CDR1 is KGHSH and CDR2 is LQKENI. Written as DNA, the CDR3 is TGTGCCAGCTCACTTGAGGGACAGGGGATTGAAGATGGCTACACCTTC. Its protein is CASSLEGQGIEDGYTF.

The rearrangement uses TRBV19 and TRBJ1-1; 10 bases fit TRBD1. Trimming at V came to 5 bases and at J to 5 bases, leaving 2 bases not matched to a gene. In germline, CDR1 is LNHDA, CDR2 SQIVND (reference sequence). This CDR3 has 13 amino acids. CDR3 residues: CASSWGQGTEAFF. CDR3 DNA: TGTGCCAGTAGTTGGGGACAGGGGACTGAAGCTTTCTTT.

The chain recombines TRBV4-1 with TRBJ2-1; no reliable D call. Germline V gives CDR1 MGHRA, CDR2 YSYEKL. Between the trimmed V and J ends, which lost 2 bases and 10 bases, there was a span of 15 bases. There are 14 residues in the CDR3. The CDR3 is CASSQRPPTQEQFF. CDR3 DNA: TGCGCCAGCAGCCAAAGGCCCCCGACCCAGGAGCAGTTCTTC.

V is TRBV7-9 and J is TRBJ2-5; 7 bases line up with TRBD1. Germline assignment: CDR1 SEHNR and CDR2 FQNEAQ (reference sequence). CDR3 size: 14 residues. V was pared by 5 bases and J by 4 bases, with 7 bases of the junction left unmatched. The CDR3 DNA follows: TGTGCCAGCAGCGATACAGGGGCATCAGAGACCCAGTACTTC. Translation gives CASSDTGASETQYF.

The rearrangement uses TRBV5-1 and TRBJ1-1; D is ambiguous. V was shortened by 4 bases and J by 10 bases, with 14 bases between the two germline ends. This CDR3 is built from 12 residues. From germline, CDR1 is SGHRS and CDR2 YFSETQ. The DNA for the CDR3 is TGCGCCAGCAGCCCCGGACGAAGCGGAGCTTTCTTT. It specifies CASSPGRSGAFF.

The chain uses TRBV6-5 and TRBJ1-4, with 7 bases fitting TRBD1. CDR1 MNHEY and CDR2 SVGAGI come from the germline V gene. This CDR3 contains 12 residues. Trimming took 4 bases from V and 12 from J; bases not matched to a gene: 5. Here the CDR3 DNA reads TGTGCCAGCAGTTCTCAAGACAGGGAACTGTTTTTT. It encodes CASSSQDRELFF.